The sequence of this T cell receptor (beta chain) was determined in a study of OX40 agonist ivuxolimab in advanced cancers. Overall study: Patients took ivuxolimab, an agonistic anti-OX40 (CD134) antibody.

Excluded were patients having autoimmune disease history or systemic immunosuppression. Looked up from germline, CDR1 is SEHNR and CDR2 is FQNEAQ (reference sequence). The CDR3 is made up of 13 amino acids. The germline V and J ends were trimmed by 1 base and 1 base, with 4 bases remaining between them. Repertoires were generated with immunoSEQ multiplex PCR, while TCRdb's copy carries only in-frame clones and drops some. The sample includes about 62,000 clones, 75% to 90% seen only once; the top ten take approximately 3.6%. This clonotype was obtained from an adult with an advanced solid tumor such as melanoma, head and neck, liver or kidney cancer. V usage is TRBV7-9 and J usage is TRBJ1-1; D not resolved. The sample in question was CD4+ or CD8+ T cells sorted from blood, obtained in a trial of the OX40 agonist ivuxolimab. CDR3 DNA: TGTGCCAGCAGCTTAGAGAGGAACACTGAAGCTTTCTTT. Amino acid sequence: CASSLERNTEAFF.